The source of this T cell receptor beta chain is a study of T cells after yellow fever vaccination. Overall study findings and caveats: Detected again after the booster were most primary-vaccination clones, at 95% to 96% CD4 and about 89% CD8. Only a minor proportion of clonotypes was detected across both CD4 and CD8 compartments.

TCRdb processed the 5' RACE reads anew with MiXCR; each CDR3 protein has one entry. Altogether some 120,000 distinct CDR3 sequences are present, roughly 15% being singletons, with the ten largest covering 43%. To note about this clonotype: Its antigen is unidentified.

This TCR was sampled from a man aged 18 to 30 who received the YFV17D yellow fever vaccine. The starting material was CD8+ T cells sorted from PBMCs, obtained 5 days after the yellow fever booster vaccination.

CDR3 sequence (DNA): TGCGCCAGCAGCTTGACAGGGAACAATTCACCCCTCCACTTT. It encodes CASSLTGNNSPLHF. The chain carries TRBV5-1 and TRBJ1-6, with D possibly being TRBD1 (6 bases). CDR1 SGHRS and CDR2 YFSETQ come from the germline V gene. V lost 1 base, J lost 7 bases, and 9 bases lay in between. This CDR3 is built from 14 residues.